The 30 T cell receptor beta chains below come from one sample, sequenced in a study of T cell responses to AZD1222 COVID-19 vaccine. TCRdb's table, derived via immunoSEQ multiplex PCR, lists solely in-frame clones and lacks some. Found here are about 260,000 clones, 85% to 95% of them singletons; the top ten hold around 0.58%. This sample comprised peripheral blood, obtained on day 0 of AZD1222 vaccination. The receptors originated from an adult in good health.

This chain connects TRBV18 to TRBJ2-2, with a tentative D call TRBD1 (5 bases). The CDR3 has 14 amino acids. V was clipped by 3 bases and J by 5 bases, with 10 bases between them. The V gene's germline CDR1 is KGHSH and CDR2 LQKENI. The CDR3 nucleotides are TGTGCCAGCTCACCCCCAGGGCGGACCGGGGAGCTGTTTTTT. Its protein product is CASSPPGRTGELFF.

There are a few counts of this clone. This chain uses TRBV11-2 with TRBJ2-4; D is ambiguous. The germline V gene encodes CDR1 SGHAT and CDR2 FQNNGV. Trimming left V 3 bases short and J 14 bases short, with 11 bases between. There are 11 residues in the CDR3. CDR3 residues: CASSFGPKEYF. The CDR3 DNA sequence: TGTGCCAGCAGCTTCGGCCCTAAGGAGTACTTC.

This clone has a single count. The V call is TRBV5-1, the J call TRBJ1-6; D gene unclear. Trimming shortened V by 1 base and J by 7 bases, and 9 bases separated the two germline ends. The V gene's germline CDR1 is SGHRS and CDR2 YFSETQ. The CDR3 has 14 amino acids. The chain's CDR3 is CASSLTGYNSPLHF. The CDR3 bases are TGCGCCAGCAGCTTGACCGGTTACAATTCACCCCTCCACTTT.

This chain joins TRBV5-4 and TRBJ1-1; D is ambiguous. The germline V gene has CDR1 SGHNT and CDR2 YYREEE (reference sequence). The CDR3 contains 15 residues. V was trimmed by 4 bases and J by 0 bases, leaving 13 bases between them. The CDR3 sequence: CASSPPETMNTEAFF. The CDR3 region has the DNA TGTGCCAGCAGCCCCCCTGAGACCATGAACACTGAAGCTTTCTTT.

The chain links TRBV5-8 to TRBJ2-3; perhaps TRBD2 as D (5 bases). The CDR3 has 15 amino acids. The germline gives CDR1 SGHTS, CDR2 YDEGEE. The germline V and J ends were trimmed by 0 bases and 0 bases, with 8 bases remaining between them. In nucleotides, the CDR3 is TGTGCCAGCAGCTTGGGACGGACTAGCACAGATACGCAGTATTTT. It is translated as CASSLGRTSTDTQYF. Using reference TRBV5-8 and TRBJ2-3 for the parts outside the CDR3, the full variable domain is EAGVTQSPTHLIKTRGQQATLRCSPISGHTSVYWYQQALGLGLQFLLWYDEGEERNRGNFPPRFSGRQFPNYSSELNVNALELEDSALYLCASSLGRTSTDTQYFGPGTRLTVL.

The CDR3 nucleotides read TGTGCCAGCAGAGTCTACGAGCAGTACTTC. It is translated as CASRVYEQYF. The chain is built from TRBV2 and TRBJ2-7; D unresolved. V gave up 6 bases and J gave up 3 bases, with 3 bases separating them. CDR1 and CDR2 (germline): SNHLY, FYNNEI. The CDR3 is 10 amino acids.

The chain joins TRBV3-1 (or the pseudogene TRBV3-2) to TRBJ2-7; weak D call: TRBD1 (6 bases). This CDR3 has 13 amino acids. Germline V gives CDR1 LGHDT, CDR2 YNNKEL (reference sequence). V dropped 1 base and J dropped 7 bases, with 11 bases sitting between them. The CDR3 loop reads CASSQGGPLEQYF. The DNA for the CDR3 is TGTGCCAGCAGCCAAGGGGGGCCCCTGGAGCAGTACTTC.

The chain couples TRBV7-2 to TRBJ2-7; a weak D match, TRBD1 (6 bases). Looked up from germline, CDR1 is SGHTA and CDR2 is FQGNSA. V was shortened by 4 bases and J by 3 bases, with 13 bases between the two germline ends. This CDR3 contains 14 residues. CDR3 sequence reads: CASSSGRGHYEQYF. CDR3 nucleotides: TGTGCCAGCAGCTCCGGCAGGGGTCACTACGAGCAGTACTTC.

The CDR3 here is CASSQESSGGPGEQFF. As DNA, the CDR3 is TGTGCCAGCAGCCAAGAATCCAGCGGGGGGCCAGGGGAGCAGTTCTTC. The chain combines TRBV3-1 (or the pseudogene TRBV3-2) with TRBJ2-1, with 9 bases lining up with TRBD2. Germline-derived CDR1 and CDR2 are LGHDT and YNNKEL (reference sequence). J gave up 10 bases and V 0 bases, and 10 bases lay outside the gene matches. The CDR3 runs 16 residues.

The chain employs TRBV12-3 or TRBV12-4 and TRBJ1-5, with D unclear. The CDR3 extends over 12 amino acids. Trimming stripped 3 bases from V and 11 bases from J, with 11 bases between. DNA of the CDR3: TGTGCCAGCAGTTTCCGGCCCCCTACCCAGCATTTT. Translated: CASSFRPPTQHF.

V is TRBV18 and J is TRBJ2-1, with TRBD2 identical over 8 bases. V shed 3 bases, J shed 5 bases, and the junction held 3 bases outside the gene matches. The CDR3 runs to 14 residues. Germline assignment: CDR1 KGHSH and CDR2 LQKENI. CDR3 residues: CASSPTSANNEQFF. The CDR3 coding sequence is TGTGCCAGCTCACCGACTAGCGCCAACAATGAGCAGTTCTTC.

CDR3 sequence (DNA): TGTGCCAGCAGCAAAGAGGGTTTTTTAATATGGGACAGATTCTATGGCTACACCTTC. Protein sequence: CASSKEGFLIWDRFYGYTF. The chain joins TRBV21-1 to TRBJ1-2; the table's D call, TRBD1, was not checked against the DNA. TRBV21-1 is a pseudogene segment. CDR3 size: 19 residues.

DNA of the CDR3: TGTGCCAGCAGCCTCGGGACTAGTGTTTACAATGAGCAGTTCTTC. Translating it yields CASSLGTSVYNEQFF. V is TRBV5-4 and J is TRBJ2-1; 8 bases fit TRBD2. CDR1 is SGHNT, CDR2 YYREEE, per germline (reference sequence). J lost 4 bases, V lost 4 bases, and 7 bases had no gene match. This CDR3 is 15 amino acids long. Filled out from reference TRBV5-4 and TRBJ2-1, the complete variable domain reads ETGVTQSPTHLIKTRGQQVTLRCSSQSGHNTVSWYQQALGQGPQFIFQYYREEENGRGNFPPRFSGLQFPNYSSELNVNALELDDSALYLCASSLGTSVYNEQFFGPGTRLTVL.

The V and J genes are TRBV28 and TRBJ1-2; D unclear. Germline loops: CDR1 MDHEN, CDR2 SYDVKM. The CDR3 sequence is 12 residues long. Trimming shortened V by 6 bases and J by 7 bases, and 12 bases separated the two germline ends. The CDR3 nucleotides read TGTGCCAGCAGCCCTTCCAAGGGTGGCTACACCTTC. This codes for CASSPSKGGYTF.

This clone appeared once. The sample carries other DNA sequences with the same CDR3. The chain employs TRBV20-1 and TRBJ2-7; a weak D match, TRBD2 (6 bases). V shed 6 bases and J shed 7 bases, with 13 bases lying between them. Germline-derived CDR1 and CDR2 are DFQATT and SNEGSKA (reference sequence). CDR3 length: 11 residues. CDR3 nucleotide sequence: TGCAGTGCCCGGGACCGGGGGGAGCAGTACTTC. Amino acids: CSARDRGEQYF.

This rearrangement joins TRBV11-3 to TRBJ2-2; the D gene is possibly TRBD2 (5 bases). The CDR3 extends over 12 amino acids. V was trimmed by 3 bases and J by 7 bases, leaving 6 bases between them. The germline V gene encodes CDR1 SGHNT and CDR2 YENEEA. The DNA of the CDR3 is TGTGCCAGCAGCTTCCGGGGCGGGGAGCTGTTTTTT. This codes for CASSFRGGELFF.

CDR3 loop: CASSLKNIQYF. The CDR3 DNA is TGTGCCAGCAGCCTTAAGAACATTCAGTACTTC. This chain uses TRBV25-1 with TRBJ2-4, with D unclear. Germline V gene data show CDR1 as MGHDK and CDR2 as SYGVNS. The CDR3 has 11 residues. V shed 6 bases and J shed 7 bases, with 7 bases lying between them.

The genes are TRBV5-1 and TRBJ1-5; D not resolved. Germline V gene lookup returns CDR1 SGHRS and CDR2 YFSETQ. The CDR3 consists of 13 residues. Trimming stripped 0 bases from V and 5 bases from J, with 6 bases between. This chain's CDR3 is CASSLDGYQPQHF. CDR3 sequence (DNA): TGCGCCAGCAGCTTGGACGGGTATCAGCCCCAGCATTTT.

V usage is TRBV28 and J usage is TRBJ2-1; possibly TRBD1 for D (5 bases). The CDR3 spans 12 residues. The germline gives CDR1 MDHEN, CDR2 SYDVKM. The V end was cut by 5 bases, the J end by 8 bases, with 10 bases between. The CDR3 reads CASSPEGDEQFF. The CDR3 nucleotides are TGTGCCAGCAGTCCCGAAGGGGATGAGCAGTTCTTC.

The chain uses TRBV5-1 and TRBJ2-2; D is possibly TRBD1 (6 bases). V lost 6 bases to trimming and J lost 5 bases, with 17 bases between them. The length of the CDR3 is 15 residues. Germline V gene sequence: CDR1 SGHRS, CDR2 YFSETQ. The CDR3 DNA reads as TGCGCCAGCACCCTGGGGGCTAGAGGTACCGGGGAGCTGTTTTTT. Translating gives CASTLGARGTGELFF.

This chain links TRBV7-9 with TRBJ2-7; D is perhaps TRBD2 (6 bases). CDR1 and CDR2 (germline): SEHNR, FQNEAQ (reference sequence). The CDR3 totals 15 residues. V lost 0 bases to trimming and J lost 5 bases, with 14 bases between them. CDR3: CASSLAGTRSDEQYF. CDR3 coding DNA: TGTGCCAGCAGCTTAGCGGGGACTCGCAGCGACGAGCAGTACTTC.

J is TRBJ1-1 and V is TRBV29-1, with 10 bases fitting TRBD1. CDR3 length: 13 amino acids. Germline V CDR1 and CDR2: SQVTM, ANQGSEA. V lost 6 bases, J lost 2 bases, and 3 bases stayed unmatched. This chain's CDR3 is CSVGTGDNTEAFF. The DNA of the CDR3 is TGCAGCGTAGGGACAGGGGATAACACTGAAGCTTTCTTT.

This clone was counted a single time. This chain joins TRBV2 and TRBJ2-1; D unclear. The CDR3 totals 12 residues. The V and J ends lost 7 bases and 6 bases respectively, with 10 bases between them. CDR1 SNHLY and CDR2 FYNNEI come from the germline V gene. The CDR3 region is CASTQQVNEQFF. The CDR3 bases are TGTGCCAGCACTCAGCAGGTCAATGAGCAGTTCTTC.

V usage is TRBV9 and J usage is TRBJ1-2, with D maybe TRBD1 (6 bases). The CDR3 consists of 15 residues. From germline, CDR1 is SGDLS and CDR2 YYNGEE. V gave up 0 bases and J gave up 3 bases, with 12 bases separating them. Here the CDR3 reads CASSVGGAQDYGYTF. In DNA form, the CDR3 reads TGTGCCAGCAGCGTAGGGGGGGCACAAGACTATGGCTACACCTTC.

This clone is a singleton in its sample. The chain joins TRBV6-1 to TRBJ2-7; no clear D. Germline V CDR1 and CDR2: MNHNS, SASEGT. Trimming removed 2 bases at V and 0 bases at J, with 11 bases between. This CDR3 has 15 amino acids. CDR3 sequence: CASSEMVESSYEQYF. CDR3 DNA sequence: TGTGCCAGCAGTGAAATGGTGGAAAGCTCCTACGAGCAGTACTTC.

The CDR3 reads CASSLAPNPSAYNEQFF. DNA of the CDR3: TGTGCCAGCAGCTTAGCACCGAACCCCAGTGCCTACAATGAGCAGTTCTTC. The rearrangement joins TRBV11-2 to TRBJ2-1, with D unclear. V was clipped by 1 base and J by 2 bases, with 15 bases between them. The V gene's germline CDR1 is SGHAT and CDR2 FQNNGV. The CDR3 runs 17 residues.

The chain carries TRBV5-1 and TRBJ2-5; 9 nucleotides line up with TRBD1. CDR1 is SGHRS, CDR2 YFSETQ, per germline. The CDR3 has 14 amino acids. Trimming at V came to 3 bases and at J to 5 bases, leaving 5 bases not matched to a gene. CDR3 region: CASSSQGAQETQYF. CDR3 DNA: TGCGCCAGCAGCTCACAGGGGGCGCAGGAGACCCAGTACTTC.

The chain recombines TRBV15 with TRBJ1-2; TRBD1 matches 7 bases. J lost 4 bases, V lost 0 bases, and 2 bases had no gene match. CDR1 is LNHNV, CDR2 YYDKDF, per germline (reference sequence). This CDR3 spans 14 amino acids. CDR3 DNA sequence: TGTGCCACCAGCAGAGACACAGGGGCCTATGGCTACACCTTC. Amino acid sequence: CATSRDTGAYGYTF.

The CDR3 DNA is TGCGCCAGCAGCTTGTCAGGCGGCAGGGGAAGTCAAGAGACCCAGTACTTC. Amino acid sequence: CASSLSGGRGSQETQYF. V gene TRBV5-1 combines with J gene TRBJ2-5; possibly TRBD1 for D (6 bases). The CDR3 has 17 residues. Germline V gene sequence: CDR1 SGHRS, CDR2 YFSETQ. V dropped 1 base and J dropped 2 bases, with 18 bases sitting between them.

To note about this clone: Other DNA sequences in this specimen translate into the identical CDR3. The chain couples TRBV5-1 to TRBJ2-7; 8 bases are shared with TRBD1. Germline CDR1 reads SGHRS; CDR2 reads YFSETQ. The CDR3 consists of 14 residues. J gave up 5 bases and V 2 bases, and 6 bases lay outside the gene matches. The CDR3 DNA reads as TGCGCCAGCAGCTTAGGACAGGGAAGAGACGAGCAGTACTTC. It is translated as CASSLGQGRDEQYF.